Listed here are 24 T cell receptor beta chains from one sample, sequenced in a study of blood T cell repertoires in COVID-19. Here immunoSEQ multiplex PCR was the method, and the copy in TCRdb shows in-frame clones only, minus some. Found here are about 340,000 clones, 80% to 90% of them singletons; the top ten hold 2.5% to 3.5%. Sequences were obtained from peripheral blood. The receptor set was obtained from a man younger than 45 with active or convalescent COVID-19.

J is TRBJ2-7 and V is TRBV28, with no clear D. Per the germline V gene, CDR1 is MDHEN and CDR2 is SYDVKM. This CDR3 region has 18 residues. V shed 6 bases and J shed 1 base, with 25 bases lying between them. CDR3 residues: CASSPRVSLRFLSYEQYF. CDR3 in DNA: TGTGCCAGCAGCCCCCGGGTTAGCCTAAGATTCTTATCCTACGAGCAGTACTTC. The full variable domain, with the rest looked up from reference TRBV28 and TRBJ2-7, is DVKVTQSSRYLVKRTGEKVFLECVQDMDHENMFWYRQDPGLGLRLIYFSYDVKMKEKGDIPEGYSVSREKKERFSLILESASTNQTSMYLCASSPRVSLRFLSYEQYFGPGTRLTVT.

The chain combines TRBV30 with TRBJ2-1; D gene ambiguous. With 4 bases removed from V and 3 bases from J, the gap between germline ends came to 16 bases. Looked up from germline, CDR1 is GTSNPN and CDR2 is SVGIG (reference sequence). The CDR3 covers 15 residues. The CDR3 coding sequence is TGTGCCTGGAACCCCACGGCCAGAGGCTACAATGAGCAGTTCTTC. It translates to CAWNPTARGYNEQFF.

This clone has just a few counts. The rearrangement links TRBV5-4 to TRBJ2-3, with 7 bases that match TRBD1. J gave up 6 bases and V 0 bases, and 7 bases lay outside the gene matches. Germline CDR1 SGHNT, CDR2 YYREEE (reference sequence). The CDR3 runs to 15 residues. CDR3 sequence reads: CASSLGQGEIDTQYF. Here the CDR3 DNA reads TGTGCCAGCAGCTTGGGACAGGGAGAAATTGATACGCAGTATTTT.

In this sample, this clone turned up a few times. The chain has TRBV21-1 and TRBJ2-5; TRBD2 reflects the table's D call only, with no check against the DNA. TRBV21-1 constitutes a pseudogene. The CDR3 spans 15 residues. CDR3 in DNA: TGTGCCAGCATATGGACTAGCGGGTTCCAAGAGACCCAGTACTTC. Amino acids: CASIWTSGFQETQYF.

This chain joins TRBV7-9 and TRBJ2-2, with 9 bases matching TRBD1. J lost 4 bases, V lost 6 bases, and 0 bases had no gene match. Germline V gene data show CDR1 as SEHNR and CDR2 as FQNEAQ (reference sequence). This CDR3 contains 13 residues. This CDR3 is CASRQGATGELFF. The CDR3, as DNA: TGTGCCAGCAGACAGGGGGCCACCGGGGAGCTGTTTTTT.

The chain has TRBV4-3 and TRBJ2-3; 7 nucleotides line up with TRBD1. The CDR3 is made up of 17 amino acids. Germline V lookup: CDR1 LGHNA, CDR2 YSLEER. Losses at the gene ends were 2 bases for V and 6 bases for J; bases not matched to a gene: 14. As DNA, the CDR3 is TGCGCCAGCAGCCAAAGTGCCGGGACAGTACGTCGCGATACGCAGTATTTT. Translated: CASSQSAGTVRRDTQYF.

The genes are TRBV4-2 and TRBJ2-3; TRBD1 might be the D (5 bases). CDR3 length: 15 amino acids. Germline assignment: CDR1 LGHNA and CDR2 YNFKEQ. Trimming took off 2 bases at V and 2 bases at J, with 11 bases between the two ends. CDR3 loop: CASSQPDTDTDTQYF. CDR3 coding DNA: TGTGCCAGCAGCCAACCGGACACCGACACAGATACGCAGTATTTT.

The rearrangement uses TRBV19 and TRBJ2-7; 12 bases align to TRBD2. Trimming took 5 bases from V and 5 from J; bases not matched to a gene: 4. Per the germline V gene, CDR1 is LNHDA and CDR2 is SQIVND (reference sequence). The CDR3 is 14 amino acids. In DNA form, the CDR3 reads TGTGCCAGTAGTTACAGACTAGCGGGGGACGAGCAGTACTTC. The encoded protein is CASSYRLAGDEQYF.

The chain combines TRBV4-3 with TRBJ2-7; tentatively, D is TRBD2 (5 bases). V shed 4 bases and J shed 1 base, with 11 bases lying between them. The CDR3 loop spans 14 amino acids. The germline gives CDR1 LGHNA, CDR2 YSLEER. The chain's CDR3 is CASSLSSASYEQYF. Here the CDR3 DNA reads TGCGCCAGCAGCCTAAGTAGCGCGTCCTACGAGCAGTACTTC.

The chain joins TRBV19 to TRBJ2-2, with 15 bases matching TRBD2. The CDR3 consists of 17 residues. Germline trimming cut 10 bases from V and 3 bases from J; bases unmatched to any gene: 9. CDR1 is LNHDA and CDR2 is SQIVND in the germline V gene (reference sequence). The CDR3 sequence: CATAGLAGGPYTGELFF. CDR3 DNA: TGTGCCACCGCCGGACTAGCGGGAGGGCCCTACACCGGGGAGCTGTTTTTT.

This chain uses TRBV13 with TRBJ1-2; D gene ambiguous. Trimming left V 0 bases short and J 4 bases short, with 12 bases between. CDR1 is PRHDT, CDR2 FYEKMQ, per germline (reference sequence). The CDR3 totals 15 residues. The CDR3 sequence is CASSLGRELGYGYTF. CDR3 in DNA: TGTGCCAGCAGCTTAGGACGGGAGCTGGGCTATGGCTACACCTTC.

This clone was observed a few times. Sequence at one end of the junction differs from germline and may be a read error. V and J are TRBV7-3 and TRBJ1-1; 7 bases are shared with TRBD1. Looked up from germline, CDR1 is SGHTA and CDR2 is FQGTGA. CDR3 length: 13 residues. CDR3 sequence (DNA): TGTGCCAGCAGATTAAACAGGGGCACTGAAGCTTTCTTT. As protein: CASRLNRGTEAFF.

Written as DNA, the CDR3 is TGTGCCAGCAGCGGGGGGGACAGACACCCTTTGAAAGCTTTCTTT. It specifies CASSGGDRHPLKAFF. This rearrangement joins TRBV9 to TRBJ1-1; 7 bases line up with TRBD1. In germline, CDR1 is SGDLS, CDR2 YYNGEE. This CDR3 spans 15 amino acids. Trimming at V came to 3 bases and at J to 9 bases, leaving 14 bases not matched to a gene.

J is TRBJ2-3 and V is TRBV5-8, with TRBD2 as a possible D gene (5 bases). This CDR3 is 12 amino acids long. CDR1 is SGHTS and CDR2 is YDEGEE in the germline V gene. Trimming cost V 4 bases and J 6 bases, with 9 bases left between them. The CDR3: CASSNGEDTQYF. The DNA of the CDR3 is TGTGCCAGCAGCAATGGGGAGGATACGCAGTATTTT.

The chain carries TRBV5-1 and TRBJ2-7; possible D gene TRBD2, 6 bases. V was pared by 4 bases and J by 6 bases, with 14 bases between. This CDR3 is 13 amino acids long. CDR1 and CDR2 from the germline V gene are SGHRS and YFSETQ. This CDR3 is CASSRGRGSEQYF. DNA of the CDR3: TGCGCCAGCAGCAGGGGACGGGGGAGCGAGCAGTACTTC. The variable domain in full, with the rest retrieved from reference TRBV5-1 and TRBJ2-7, is KAGVTQTPRYLIKTRGQQVTLSCSPISGHRSVSWYQQTPGQGLQFLFEYFSETQRNKGNFPGRFSGRQFSNSRSEMNVSTLELGDSALYLCASSRGRGSEQYFGPGTRLTVT.

This clone was recorded only once. The rearrangement links TRBV6-6 to TRBJ2-3, with D possibly TRBD1 on 6 matching bases. The CDR3 consists of 15 residues. Trimming took 6 bases from V and 4 from J, leaving 17 bases between them. Germline CDR1 reads MNHNY; CDR2 reads SVGAGI (reference sequence). The CDR3 DNA follows: TGTGCCAGCAGGGGCCGGGACATATTGCCAGATACGCAGTATTTT. Amino acids: CASRGRDILPDTQYF.

This clone was detected once. The gene calls are TRBV4-3 and TRBJ1-1; 9 bases fit TRBD1. Per germline, CDR1 LGHNA and CDR2 YSLEER. The CDR3 sequence is 16 residues long. With V trimmed by 1 base and J by 1 base, 4 bases remained unmatched. The CDR3 is CASSQGTGEPNTEAFF. CDR3 bases: TGCGCCAGCAGCCAAGGGACAGGGGAACCGAACACTGAAGCTTTCTTT.

The chain links TRBV11-3 to TRBJ2-1; D remains ambiguous. The length of the CDR3 is 13 residues. Trimming shortened V by 5 bases and J by 7 bases, and 12 bases separated the two germline ends. In germline, CDR1 is SGHNT, CDR2 YENEEA. CDR3 sequence: CASSAFNENEQFF. The CDR3 DNA follows: TGTGCCAGCAGCGCATTTAATGAGAATGAGCAGTTCTTC.

This rearrangement joins TRBV2 to TRBJ2-3; weak D call: TRBD1 (6 bases). The V gene lost 6 bases and the J gene lost 3 bases, with 16 bases spanning the gap. CDR3 length: 15 amino acids. The germline gives CDR1 SNHLY, CDR2 FYNNEI. CDR3 nucleotide sequence: TGTGCCAGCAGCGCGGCGACAGGTGGGACAGATACGCAGTATTTT. Translating it yields CASSAATGGTDTQYF.

The genes are TRBV6-1 and TRBJ2-3, with D tentatively TRBD2 (6 bases). This CDR3 contains 15 residues. V gave up 2 bases and J gave up 2 bases, with 11 bases separating them. The germline V gene encodes CDR1 MNHNS and CDR2 SASEGT. CDR3 nucleotide sequence: TGTGCCAGCAGTGAACCCGGGGGTGCCACAGATACGCAGTATTTT. Its translation: CASSEPGGATDTQYF.

The gene calls are TRBV5-1 and TRBJ2-5, with 7 bases aligning to TRBD1. The CDR3 runs 14 residues. V dropped 4 bases and J dropped 2; count of bases not matched to a gene: 5. Germline V gene data show CDR1 as SGHRS and CDR2 as YFSETQ. CDR3 amino acids: CASSPWDSQETQYF. The CDR3 nucleotides read TGCGCCAGCAGCCCGTGGGACAGTCAAGAGACCCAGTACTTC.

The gene calls are TRBV6-5 and TRBJ2-1; weak D call: TRBD2 (7 bases). Germline V CDR1 and CDR2: MNHEY, SVGAGI. V lost 7 bases and J lost 7, with 14 bases in between. CDR3 length equals 13 residues. The CDR3 DNA reads as TGTGCCAGCAATCGGGGGGCTAGAAATGAGCAGTTCTTC. This gives the protein CASNRGARNEQFF.

The genes are TRBV28 and TRBJ1-2, with D perhaps matching TRBD1 (6 bases). The CDR3 has 13 amino acids. Between the trimmed V and J ends, which lost 6 bases and 5 bases, there was a span of 13 bases. CDR1 and CDR2 from the germline V gene are MDHEN and SYDVKM. The chain's CDR3 is CASRLDRRYGYTF. CDR3 coding DNA: TGTGCCAGCAGACTTGACAGGAGGTATGGCTACACCTTC.

This clone has just a few counts. The chain has TRBV6-1 and TRBJ2-3; D gene unclear. The V gene's germline CDR1 is MNHNS and CDR2 SASEGT. V was shortened by 0 bases and J by 7 bases, with 8 bases between the two germline ends. This CDR3 is built from 13 residues. CDR3 bases: TGTGCCAGCAGTGAAGCCGGTCCCCATACGCAGTATTTT. The encoded protein is CASSEAGPHTQYF.